These 25 T cell receptor beta chains came from one sample sequenced in a study of T-cell reconstitution after alpha-beta-depleted transplantation in children. As it was prepared, the TCRbeta library received unique molecular identifiers. TCRdb re-derived calls from the PCR reads in MiXCR, one entry per CDR3 protein. Of hundreds of thousands of distinct CDR3 sequences listed, approximately 12% are singletons. The material was PBMCs, mostly from graft donor cells, obtained 360 days after TCRalphabeta/CD19-depleted stem cell transplant. These receptors were collected from a male patient aged 10 to 17 who had a stem cell transplant for acute myeloid leukemia, so the T cells may come from the graft donor.

This clonotype was picked up a small number of times. The rearrangement joins TRBV12-3 or TRBV12-4 to TRBJ1-1, with D possibly TRBD1 on 5 matching bases. V was shortened by 4 bases and J by 7 bases, with 16 bases between the two germline ends. This CDR3 has 14 amino acids. The CDR3 reads CASSSVPTDFEAFF. The CDR3 DNA follows: TGTGCCAGCAGTTCAGTTCCGACAGATTTTGAAGCTTTCTTT.

This clonotype was observed many times. This chain links TRBV5-1 with TRBJ2-5, with 9 positions matching TRBD2. The J segment lost 1 base and the V segment lost 0 bases, leaving 4 bases of the junction unmatched. In germline, CDR1 is SGHRS, CDR2 YFSETQ. The CDR3 has 16 amino acids. CDR3 sequence: CASSLGSSGAQETQYF. In DNA, the CDR3 is TGCGCCAGCAGCTTGGGGTCTAGCGGGGCCCAAGAGACCCAGTACTTC.

This clonotype was observed a few times. The CDR3 sequence is CASSRVGSAGELFF. As DNA, the CDR3 is TGTGCCAGCAGCCGAGTAGGAAGTGCCGGGGAGCTGTTTTTT. This chain links TRBV3-1 with TRBJ2-2; the D is unclear. CDR1 and CDR2 (germline): LGHDT, YNNKEL (reference sequence). This CDR3 is built from 14 residues. The ends were cut back, 4 bases at V and 6 bases at J, with 12 bases in the middle.

This clonotype occurred a few times. This chain uses TRBV20-1 with TRBJ2-7; D is perhaps TRBD1 (5 bases). The germline V gene has CDR1 DFQATT and CDR2 SNEGSKA (reference sequence). CDR3 length: 13 amino acids. Deletions cut 0 bases from V and 5 bases from J, with 11 bases between. CDR3 bases: TGCAGTGCTAGAGATCCAGGGAAGAACGAGCAGTACTTC. Its protein is CSARDPGKNEQYF.

This clonotype appeared a few times. The chain links TRBV12-3 or TRBV12-4 to TRBJ2-1; 11 bases align to TRBD2. After removal of 6 bases from V and 5 bases from J, the junction contained 6 bases not matched to a gene. The CDR3 extends over 15 amino acids. The CDR3 DNA follows: TGTGCCAGCAGCAAACTAGCGGGAGTCAACAATGAGCAGTTCTTC. Translating it yields CASSKLAGVNNEQFF.

This clonotype turned up a few times. This chain links TRBV7-2 with TRBJ2-1; TRBD2 aligns across 14 bases. The CDR3 has 16 residues. The germline gives CDR1 SGHTA, CDR2 FQGNSA. V shed 9 bases and J 6 bases; nucleotides not matched to a gene: 10. The CDR3 region has the DNA TGTGCCAGAACCGGGACTAGCGGGAGAACGGTCAATGAGCAGTTCTTC. Residues: CARTGTSGRTVNEQFF.

In DNA, the CDR3 is TGTGCCATTTCGCTAGCGGGGCTCCAAGAGACCCAGTACTTC. Translated, it gives CAISLAGLQETQYF. The rearrangement links TRBV10-3 to TRBJ2-5; 9 bases map to TRBD2. The junction had 6 bases not matched to a gene; V was cut back by 9 bases and J by 1 base. Germline CDR1 and CDR2: ENHRY and SYGVKD. This CDR3 contains 14 residues.

There are a few counts of this clonotype. The rearrangement links TRBV15 to TRBJ2-1, with 9 nucleotides matching TRBD2. Trimming cost V 1 base and J 6 bases; bases outside gene matches: 10. The CDR3 totals 17 residues. Germline V CDR1 and CDR2: LNHNV, YYDKDF (reference sequence). CDR3 bases: TGTGCCACCAGCAGAGGTGAGCCGGGACTAGCACGCAATGAGCAGTTCTTC. Its translation is CATSRGEPGLARNEQFF.

This clonotype has a count of ten or more. The chain has TRBV4-2 and TRBJ2-1; 9 nucleotides match TRBD2. With 7 bases clipped from V and 4 bases from J, the junction kept 11 bases outside the gene matches. Germline V gives CDR1 LGHNA, CDR2 YNFKEQ. The CDR3 is 16 residues long. CDR3 sequence: CASTIRGSGSYNEQFF. As DNA, the CDR3 is TGTGCCAGCACCATAAGGGGTAGCGGGAGTTACAATGAGCAGTTCTTC.

This clonotype was observed many times. This sequence joins TRBV5-1 and TRBJ2-1, with a possible D match to TRBD2 (6 bases). The length of the CDR3 is 15 residues. The germline CDR1 and CDR2 sequences are SGHRS and YFSETQ. V lost 3 bases and J lost 1, with 11 bases in between. CDR3 amino acids: CASSSGTQSYNEQFF. In DNA form, the CDR3 reads TGCGCCAGCAGCTCCGGGACTCAATCCTACAATGAGCAGTTCTTC.

This clonotype has only a few counts. The rearrangement uses TRBV5-1 and TRBJ2-7; TRBD2 is a possible D gene (5 bases). The CDR3 spans 13 residues. V shed 1 base and J shed 5 bases, with 10 bases lying between them. Germline V gene lookup returns CDR1 SGHRS and CDR2 YFSETQ. The CDR3 region is CASSLTSFHEQYF. CDR3 coding DNA: TGCGCCAGCAGCTTGACTAGTTTCCACGAGCAGTACTTC.

The V call is TRBV4-2, the J call TRBJ2-4; D is possibly TRBD1 (6 bases). V was trimmed by 0 bases and J by 5 bases, leaving 29 bases between them. The germline V gene encodes CDR1 LGHNA and CDR2 YNFKEQ. The CDR3 is 21 residues long. The chain's CDR3 is CASSQDPPTGTTPQGQNIQYF. The CDR3 DNA follows: TGTGCCAGCAGCCAAGATCCCCCAACAGGGACCACCCCTCAGGGTCAAAACATTCAGTACTTC.

The CDR3 protein is CASSLHEGIQYF. The CDR3 DNA is TGTGCCAGTAGTCTCCATGAGGGCATTCAGTACTTC. V is TRBV19 and J is TRBJ2-4, with a weak D call TRBD2 (5 bases). Germline V gene sequence: CDR1 LNHDA, CDR2 SQIVND (reference sequence). The V gene lost 5 bases and the J gene lost 9 bases, with 11 bases spanning the gap. CDR3 size: 12 residues.

The chain recombines TRBV20-1 with TRBJ1-2, with 10 bases that match TRBD1. The CDR3 loop spans 14 amino acids. V gave up 6 bases and J gave up 3 bases; unmatched junction bases: 7. The V gene's germline CDR1 is DFQATT and CDR2 SNEGSKA (reference sequence). The CDR3 protein is CSAIGGTGDYGYTF. The CDR3 DNA reads as TGCAGTGCCATAGGAGGGACAGGGGACTATGGCTACACCTTC.

This clonotype has a handful of counts. The chain joins TRBV15 to TRBJ2-5; 8 bases line up with TRBD2. Germline V gives CDR1 LNHNV, CDR2 YYDKDF (reference sequence). The CDR3 runs to 19 residues. The V gene end was trimmed by 4 bases and the J gene end by 2 bases; junction bases not matched to a gene: 18. The CDR3 protein is CATSISPPLAGWTQETQYF. The CDR3, as DNA: TGTGCCACCAGCATCAGCCCCCCCTTAGCGGGATGGACTCAAGAGACCCAGTACTTC. Variable domain in full (rest from reference TRBV15 and TRBJ2-5): DAMVIQNPRYQVTQFGKPVTLSCSQTLNHNVMYWYQQKSSQAPKLLFHYYDKDFNNEADTPDNFQSRRPNTSFCFLDIRSPGLGDTAMYLCATSISPPLAGWTQETQYFGPGTRLLVL.

The rearrangement links TRBV12-3 or TRBV12-4 to TRBJ2-5; 7 positions agree with TRBD1. CDR3 size: 14 residues. V was clipped by 6 bases and J by 5 bases; unmatched bases: 9. The DNA for the CDR3 is TGTGCCAGCAGGCCTCACAGGGGTTGGGAGACCCAGTACTTC. This gives the protein CASRPHRGWETQYF.

This clonotype was counted between two and nine times. The J gene is TRBJ2-7, the V gene TRBV29-1; weak D call: TRBD2 (6 bases). CDR1 SQVTM and CDR2 ANQGSEA come from the germline V gene. Deletions cut 4 bases from V and 3 bases from J, with 13 bases between. The CDR3 spans 13 residues. The CDR3 DNA reads TGCAGCGTTGGCCGACTAGGCTACTACGAGCAGTACTTC. This translates into CSVGRLGYYEQYF.

At least ten counts were recorded for this clonotype. The genes are TRBV7-3 and TRBJ2-3; D perhaps matches TRBD1 (7 bases). This CDR3 comprises 15 residues. Looked up from germline, CDR1 is SGHTA and CDR2 is FQGTGA. Trimming shortened V by 3 bases and J by 2 bases, and 12 bases separated the two germline ends. This chain's CDR3 is CASSFGRGATDTQYF. CDR3 in DNA: TGTGCCAGCAGCTTCGGCAGGGGGGCCACAGATACGCAGTATTTT.

J is TRBJ2-5 and V is TRBV5-6, with 7 nucleotides matching TRBD2. With 4 bases clipped from V and 0 bases from J, the junction kept 12 bases outside the gene matches. The germline CDR1 and CDR2 sequences are SGHDT and YYEEEE. The length of the CDR3 is 17 residues. The CDR3 protein is CASSPARDYRYQETQYF. The CDR3 DNA follows: TGTGCCAGCAGCCCAGCCCGGGACTACCGATACCAAGAGACCCAGTACTTC.

CDR3 nucleotide sequence: TGTGCCAGCAGCCAAGTAGTTGGCGAGCAGTACTTC. Its translation: CASSQVVGEQYF. V is TRBV7-6 and J is TRBJ2-7; no definite D call. Deletions cut 5 bases from V and 6 bases from J, with 11 bases between. Germline V gene sequence: CDR1 SGHVS, CDR2 FNYEAQ. The CDR3 is 12 residues long.

V and J are TRBV7-3 and TRBJ2-3; D uncertain. Germline CDR1 reads SGHTA; CDR2 reads FQGTGA. The CDR3 covers 15 residues. V was trimmed by 4 bases and J by 6 bases, leaving 17 bases between them. This CDR3 reads CASSSTDASGDTQYF. The CDR3 DNA sequence: TGTGCCAGCAGCTCAACCGACGCCTCCGGGGATACGCAGTATTTT.

The rearrangement uses TRBV7-9 and TRBJ2-1; TRBD2 matches at 9 bases. The CDR3 spans 17 residues. Looked up from germline, CDR1 is SEHNR and CDR2 is FQNEAQ (reference sequence). The V segment lost 5 bases and the J segment 2 bases; nucleotides outside the gene matches: 10. The CDR3 coding sequence is TGTGCCAGCAGCACAGTAGCGGGAGAACCCCCCTACAATGAGCAGTTCTTC. Its translation: CASSTVAGEPPYNEQFF.

Only a few counts were recorded for this clonotype. The rearrangement joins TRBV4-3 to TRBJ2-5, with 8 bases lining up with TRBD2. In germline, CDR1 is LGHNA, CDR2 YSLEER. J gave up 0 bases and V 0 bases, and 6 bases lay outside the gene matches. CDR3 length: 17 amino acids. CDR3 loop: CASSQEGPGGNQETQYF. For the CDR3, the DNA is TGCGCCAGCAGCCAAGAAGGCCCGGGAGGGAACCAAGAGACCCAGTACTTC.

J is TRBJ1-2 and V is TRBV28; 9 nucleotides match TRBD1. Germline loops: CDR1 MDHEN, CDR2 SYDVKM. The CDR3 is made up of 16 amino acids. The V gene end was trimmed by 6 bases and the J gene end by 6 bases; junction bases not matched to a gene: 14. The CDR3 reads CASRWGQGGVTNGYTF. CDR3 coding DNA: TGTGCCAGCAGGTGGGGACAGGGAGGAGTTACGAATGGCTACACCTTC.

This clonotype was observed at least ten times. The chain is built from TRBV29-1 and TRBJ2-2, with 9 bases lining up with TRBD1. This CDR3 contains 16 residues. V gave up 2 bases and J gave up 8 bases; unmatched junction bases: 12. Germline V gives CDR1 SQVTM, CDR2 ANQGSEA. CDR3 region: CSVEWEDRGTFGELFF. The CDR3 region has the DNA TGCAGCGTTGAATGGGAGGACAGGGGTACCTTTGGGGAGCTGTTTTTT.